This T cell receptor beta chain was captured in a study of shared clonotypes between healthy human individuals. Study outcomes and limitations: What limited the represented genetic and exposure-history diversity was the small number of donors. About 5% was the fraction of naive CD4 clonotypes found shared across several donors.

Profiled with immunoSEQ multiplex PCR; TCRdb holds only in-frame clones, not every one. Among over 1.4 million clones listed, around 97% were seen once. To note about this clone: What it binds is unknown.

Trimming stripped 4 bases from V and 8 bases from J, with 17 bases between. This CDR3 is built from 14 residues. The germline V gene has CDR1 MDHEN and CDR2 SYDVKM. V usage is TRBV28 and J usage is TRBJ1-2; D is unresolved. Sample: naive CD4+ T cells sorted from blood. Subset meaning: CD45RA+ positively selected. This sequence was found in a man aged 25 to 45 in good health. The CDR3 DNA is TGTGCCAGCAGTTCCCATCCTCGGACTGGGGGCTACACCTTC. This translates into CASSSHPRTGGYTF.